The sample holds one count of the clone carrying this TCR beta chain. The antigen is undetermined. The data stem from a study of Ad26.COV2.S vaccination and SARS-CoV-2 variants. Overall study findings and caveats: Vaccine recipients posted higher spike-specific TCR breadth than their placebo counterparts.

V shed 3 bases, J shed 4 bases, and the junction held 10 bases outside the gene matches. CDR1 is DFQATT, CDR2 SNEGSKA, per germline (reference sequence). CDR3 length equals 16 residues. The data were produced by immunoSEQ multiplex PCR, yet TCRdb's version contains in-frame clones alone and is incomplete. The sample includes about 140,000 clones, roughly 85% of them seen just once. The chain recombines TRBV20-1 with TRBJ1-5, with 9 nucleotides matching TRBD1. The source material was peripheral blood, sampled after recovery from COVID-19. The TCR originated in a human donor who had recovered from COVID-19. CDR3 bases: TGCAGTGCTAGTCCGTTCGGGGGACAGGGAAATCAGCCCCAGCATTTT. It yields the protein CSASPFGGQGNQPQHF.